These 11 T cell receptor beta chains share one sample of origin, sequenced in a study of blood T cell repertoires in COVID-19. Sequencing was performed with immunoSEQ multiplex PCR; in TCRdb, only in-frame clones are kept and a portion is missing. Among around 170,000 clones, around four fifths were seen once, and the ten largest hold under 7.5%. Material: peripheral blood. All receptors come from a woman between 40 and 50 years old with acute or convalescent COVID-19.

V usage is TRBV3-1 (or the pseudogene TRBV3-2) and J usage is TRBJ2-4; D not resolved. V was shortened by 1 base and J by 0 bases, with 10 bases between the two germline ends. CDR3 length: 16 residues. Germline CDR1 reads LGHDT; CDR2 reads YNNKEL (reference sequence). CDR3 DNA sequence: TGTGCCAGCAGCCAAGGGTTACCACTAGCCAAAAACATTCAGTACTTC. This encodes CASSQGLPLAKNIQYF.

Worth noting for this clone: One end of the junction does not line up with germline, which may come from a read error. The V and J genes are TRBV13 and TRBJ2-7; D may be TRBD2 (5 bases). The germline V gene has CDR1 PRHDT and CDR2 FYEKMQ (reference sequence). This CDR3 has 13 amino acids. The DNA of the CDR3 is TGTGCCAGCAGCTTACGTTTGCCGGGAACGTCGCTTTTC. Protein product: CASSLRLPGTSLF.

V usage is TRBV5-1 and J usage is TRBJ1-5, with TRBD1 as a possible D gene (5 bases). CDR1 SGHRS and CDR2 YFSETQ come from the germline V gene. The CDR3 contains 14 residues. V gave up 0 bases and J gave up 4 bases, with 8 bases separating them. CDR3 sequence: CASSLVGGNQPQHF. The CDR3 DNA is TGCGCCAGCAGCTTGGTGGGGGGTAATCAGCCCCAGCATTTT.

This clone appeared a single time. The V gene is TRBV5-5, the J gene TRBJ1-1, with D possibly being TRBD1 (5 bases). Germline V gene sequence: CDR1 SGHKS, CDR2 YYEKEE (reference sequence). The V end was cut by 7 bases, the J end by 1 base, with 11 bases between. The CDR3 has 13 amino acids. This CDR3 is CASRRGPNTEAFF. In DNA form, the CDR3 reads TGTGCCAGCCGTAGGGGTCCGAACACTGAAGCTTTCTTT.

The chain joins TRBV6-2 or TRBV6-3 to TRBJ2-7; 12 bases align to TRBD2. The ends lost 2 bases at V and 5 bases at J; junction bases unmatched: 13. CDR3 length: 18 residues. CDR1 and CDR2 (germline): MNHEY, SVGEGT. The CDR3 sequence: CASSYPTSGREAVDEQYF. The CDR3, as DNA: TGTGCCAGCAGTTACCCGACTAGCGGGAGAGAAGCGGTAGACGAGCAGTACTTC.

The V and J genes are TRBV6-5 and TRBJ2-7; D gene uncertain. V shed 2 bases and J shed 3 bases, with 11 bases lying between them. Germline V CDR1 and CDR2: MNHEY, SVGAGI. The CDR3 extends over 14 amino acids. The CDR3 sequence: CASSYVAEGYEQYF. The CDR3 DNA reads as TGTGCCAGCAGTTACGTTGCGGAAGGCTACGAGCAGTACTTC.

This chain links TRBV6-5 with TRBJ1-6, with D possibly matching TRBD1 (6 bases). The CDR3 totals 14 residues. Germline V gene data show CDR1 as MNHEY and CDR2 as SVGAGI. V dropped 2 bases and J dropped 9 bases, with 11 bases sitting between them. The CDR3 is CASSYGGAGSPLHF. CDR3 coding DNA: TGTGCCAGCAGTTACGGGGGGGCAGGTTCACCCCTCCACTTT.

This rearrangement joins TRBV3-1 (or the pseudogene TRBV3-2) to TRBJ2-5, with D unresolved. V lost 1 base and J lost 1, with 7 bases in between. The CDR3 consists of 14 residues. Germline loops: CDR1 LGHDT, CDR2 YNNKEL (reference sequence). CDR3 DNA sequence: TGTGCCAGCAGCCAAGCCCTAGGCCAAGAGACCCAGTACTTC. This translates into CASSQALGQETQYF.

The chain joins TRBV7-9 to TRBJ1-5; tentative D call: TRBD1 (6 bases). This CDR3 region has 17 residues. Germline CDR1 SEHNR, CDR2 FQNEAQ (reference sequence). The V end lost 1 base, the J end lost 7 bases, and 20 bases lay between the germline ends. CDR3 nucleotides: TGTGCCAGCAGCTTAGATATCGGCGCGACAGGCCGGCAGCCCCAGCATTTT. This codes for CASSLDIGATGRQPQHF.

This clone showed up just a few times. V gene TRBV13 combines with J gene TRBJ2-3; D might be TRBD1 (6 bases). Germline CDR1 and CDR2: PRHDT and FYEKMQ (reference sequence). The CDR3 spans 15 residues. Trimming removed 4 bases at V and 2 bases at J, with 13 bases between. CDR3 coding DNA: TGTGCCAGCAGCTCCGGACAGTTCAACACAGATACGCAGTATTTT. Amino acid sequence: CASSSGQFNTDTQYF.

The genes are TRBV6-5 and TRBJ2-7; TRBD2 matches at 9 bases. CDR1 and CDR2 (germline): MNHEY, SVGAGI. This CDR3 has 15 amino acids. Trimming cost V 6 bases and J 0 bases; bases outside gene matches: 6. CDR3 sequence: CASSPGLALSYEQYF. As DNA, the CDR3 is TGTGCCAGCAGCCCGGGACTAGCCCTCTCCTACGAGCAGTACTTC.